This T cell receptor (beta chain) was profiled in a study of T cell changes during pregnancy in multiple sclerosis. The repertoire was sequenced with immunoSEQ multiplex PCR; TCRdb's copy has only in-frame clones and lacks some. The repertoire holds tens of thousands of clones, with about 91% as singletons. Trimming removed 5 bases from V and 0 bases from J, with 7 bases in between. Germline CDR1 and CDR2: SGHTA and FQGTGA. CDR3 length: 14 residues. The sample consisted of CD4+ T cells from peripheral blood mononuclear cells, taken after pregnancy. The chain recombines TRBV7-3 with TRBJ2-2; no definite D call. The TCR sequence derives from a female donor in good health, enrolled as a control in a pregnancy study. The DNA for the CDR3 is TGTGCCAGCAGCGCCGGGTCGAACACCGGGGAGCTGTTTTTT. Its protein product is CASSAGSNTGELFF.